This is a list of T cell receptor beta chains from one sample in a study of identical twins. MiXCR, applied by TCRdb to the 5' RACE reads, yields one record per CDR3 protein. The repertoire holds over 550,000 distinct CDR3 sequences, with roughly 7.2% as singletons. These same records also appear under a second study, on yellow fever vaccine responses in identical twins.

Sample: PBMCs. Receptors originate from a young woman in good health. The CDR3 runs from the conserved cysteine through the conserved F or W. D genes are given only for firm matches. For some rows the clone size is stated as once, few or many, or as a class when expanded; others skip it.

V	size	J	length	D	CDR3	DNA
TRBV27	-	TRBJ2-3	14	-	CASKERTYTDTQYF	TGTGCCAGCAAGGAGCGGACTTACACAGATACGCAGTATTTT
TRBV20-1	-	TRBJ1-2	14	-	CSAPSVGAFYGYTF	TGCAGTGCTCCATCGGTAGGGGCTTTCTATGGCTACACCTTC
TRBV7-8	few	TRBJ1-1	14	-	CASSSTGDYTEAFF	TGTGCCAGCAGCAGTACAGGAGATTACACTGAAGCTTTCTTT
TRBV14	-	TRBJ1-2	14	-	CASSQAAPWGGYTF	TGTGCCAGCAGCCAAGCGGCGCCCTGGGGTGGCTACACCTTC
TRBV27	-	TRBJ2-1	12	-	CASFRGGGEQFF	TGTGCCAGCTTTAGGGGAGGCGGTGAGCAGTTCTTC
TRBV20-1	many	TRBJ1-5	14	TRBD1	CSASRDREGQPQHF	TGCAGTGCTTCCCGGGACAGGGAGGGTCAGCCCCAGCATTTT
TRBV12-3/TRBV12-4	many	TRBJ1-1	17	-	CASSFGGKSEANTEAFF	TGTGCCAGCAGTTTTGGGGGGAAAAGCGAAGCAAACACTGAAGCTTTCTTT
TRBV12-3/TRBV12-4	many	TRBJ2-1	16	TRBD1	CASSPYPRDRTNEQFF	TGTGCCAGCAGTCCCTACCCCCGGGACAGGACTAATGAGCAGTTCTTC
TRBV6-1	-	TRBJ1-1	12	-	CASSAPGAEAFF	TGTGCCAGCAGTGCGCCAGGGGCTGAAGCTTTCTTT
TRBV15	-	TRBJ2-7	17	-	CATSSPGSGLSSYEQYF	TGTGCCACCAGCAGTCCGGGGAGCGGGCTCTCCTCCTACGAGCAGTACTTC
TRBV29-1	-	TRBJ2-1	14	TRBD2	CSVEEGGGYNEQFF	TGCAGCGTTGAAGAGGGGGGGGGCTACAATGAGCAGTTCTTC
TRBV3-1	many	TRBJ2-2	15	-	CASSQAPINTGELFF	TGTGCCAGCAGCCAAGCTCCTATAAACACCGGGGAGCTGTTTTTT
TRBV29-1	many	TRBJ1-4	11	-	CSVEGRGELFF	TGCAGCGTTGAAGGGCGTGGGGAACTGTTTTTT
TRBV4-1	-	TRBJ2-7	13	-	CASSQASGNEQYF	TGCGCCAGCAGCCAAGCTTCGGGGAACGAGCAGTACTTC
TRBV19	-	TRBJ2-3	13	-	CASGPAVTDTQYF	TGTGCCAGTGGTCCGGCTGTAACAGATACGCAGTATTTT
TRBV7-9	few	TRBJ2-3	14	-	CASSMAQGSDTQYF	TGTGCCAGCAGCATGGCACAGGGCTCAGATACGCAGTATTTT
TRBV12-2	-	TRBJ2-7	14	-	CASRRLAGGDEQYF	TGTGCAAGTCGCCGACTAGCGGGAGGGGACGAGCAGTACTTC